This TCR beta chain was sequenced for a study of shared clonotypes between healthy human individuals. Study-wide background: Aged 18 to 49, the donors were a couple of women and a few men. General study points: Estimated clonotype richness was generally higher in naive than memory subsets.

Trimming took 3 bases from V and 10 from J, leaving 11 bases between them. CDR1 and CDR2 (germline): LNHDA, SQIVND (reference sequence). The CDR3 is 12 amino acids. In regard to this clone: Its antigen is not identified.

CD4+ cells yielded CD45RA+ naive and CD45RA-negative memory subsets. Here immunoSEQ multiplex PCR was the method, and the copy in TCRdb shows in-frame clones only, minus some. Among about 770,000 clones, around 70% were seen once, and the ten largest hold about 1.8%. The rearrangement links TRBV19 to TRBJ2-3; D gene uncertain. The receptor was isolated from a young woman in good health. Material for sequencing was memory CD4+ T cells sorted from blood. Subset reported: CD45RA-negative fraction. The CDR3 DNA reads TGTGCCAGTAGTATCTCCTTGGTCGCGCAGTATTTT. Translation gives CASSISLVAQYF.